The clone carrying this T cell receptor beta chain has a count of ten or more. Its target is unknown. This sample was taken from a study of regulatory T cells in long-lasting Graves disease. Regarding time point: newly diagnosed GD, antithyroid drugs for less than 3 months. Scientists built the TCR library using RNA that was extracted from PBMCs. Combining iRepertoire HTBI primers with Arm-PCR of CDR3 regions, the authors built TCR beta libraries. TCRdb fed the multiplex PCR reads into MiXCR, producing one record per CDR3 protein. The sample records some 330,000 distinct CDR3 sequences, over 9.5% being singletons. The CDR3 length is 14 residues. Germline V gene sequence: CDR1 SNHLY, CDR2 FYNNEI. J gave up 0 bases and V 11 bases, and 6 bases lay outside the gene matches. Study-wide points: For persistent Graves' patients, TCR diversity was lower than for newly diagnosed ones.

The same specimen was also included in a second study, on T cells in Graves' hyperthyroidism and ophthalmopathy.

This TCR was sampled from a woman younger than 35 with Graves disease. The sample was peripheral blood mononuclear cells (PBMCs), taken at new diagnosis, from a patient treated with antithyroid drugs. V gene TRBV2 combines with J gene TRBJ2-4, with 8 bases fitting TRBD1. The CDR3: CAAQGEVAKNIQYF. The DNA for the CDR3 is TGTGCCGCACAGGGGGAGGTAGCCAAAAACATTCAGTACTTC.